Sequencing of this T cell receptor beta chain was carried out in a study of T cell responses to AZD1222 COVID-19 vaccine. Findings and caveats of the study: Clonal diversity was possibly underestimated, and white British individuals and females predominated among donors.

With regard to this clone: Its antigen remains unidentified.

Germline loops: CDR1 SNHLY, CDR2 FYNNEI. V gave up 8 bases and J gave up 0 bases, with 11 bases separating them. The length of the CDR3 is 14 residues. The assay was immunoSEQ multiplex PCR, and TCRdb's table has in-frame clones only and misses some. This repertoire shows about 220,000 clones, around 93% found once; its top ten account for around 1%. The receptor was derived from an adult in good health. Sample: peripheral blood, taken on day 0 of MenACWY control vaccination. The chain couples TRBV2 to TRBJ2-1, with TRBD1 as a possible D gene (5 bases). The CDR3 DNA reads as TGTGCCAGCTATACAGGAAGCTCCTACAATGAGCAGTTCTTC. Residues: CASYTGSSYNEQFF.